Listed below are T cell receptor beta chains from one sample, sequenced in a study of CXCR3-negative and CXCR3-positive naive CD8 T cells. TCRdb derives one entry per CDR3 protein from the 5' RACE reads, leaving out DNA. The sample spans 85,000 to 130,000 distinct CDR3 sequences; the ten largest clones claim 0.3% to 0.45%. Sequencing was performed on naive CXCR3+ CD8+ T cells from blood. These receptor sequences come from a human donor in good health. Some clones in this sample may be carry-over from other donors' samples. Each CDR3 is given with its conserved first and last residue.

V gene	J gene	CDR3 protein
TRBV28	TRBJ1-1	CASSLRGSLNTEAFF
TRBV6-5	TRBJ2-7	CASSYTGNYEQYF
TRBV7-9	TRBJ2-3	CASSFRRLSAADTQYF
TRBV6-5	TRBJ2-5	CASRNNGIRLDKTQYF
TRBV28	TRBJ2-3	CASSTSSGSWPDTQYF
TRBV5-4	TRBJ2-2	CASGDAGELFF
TRBV28	TRBJ2-7	CASSFRAEQYF
TRBV5-6	TRBJ2-1	CASSLAAGAEDNEQFF
TRBV6-2/TRBV6-3	TRBJ1-1	CTSSGAGVGNTEAFF
TRBV14	TRBJ1-1	CASSQDGRRTEAFF
TRBV29-1	TRBJ2-1	CSVEVAGGPGEQFF
TRBV29-1	TRBJ1-1	CSVLGQNTEAFF
TRBV7-3	TRBJ1-6	CASSLLDRNSPLHF
TRBV6-1	TRBJ2-1	CASSEFDGGASYNEQFF
TRBV29-1	TRBJ1-5	CSVQIPGDQPQHF
TRBV11-2	TRBJ2-2	CASSFWGGELFF
TRBV28	TRBJ2-2	CASSFRWNTGELFF
TRBV19	TRBJ1-5	CASSQRTLRGGQPQHF
TRBV6-2/TRBV6-3	TRBJ2-7	CASSYWNDEQYF
TRBV6-4	TRBJ2-3	CASSDDSGATDTQYF
TRBV27	TRBJ2-5	CASSPFDSLETQYF
TRBV7-9	TRBJ2-1	CASSSQRDRSYNEQFF
TRBV6-4	TRBJ2-1	CASSAGGANEQFF
TRBV29-1	TRBJ2-3	CSVEEGQGANTQYF
TRBV6-5	TRBJ2-7	CASSYSRLAGEQYF
TRBV11-2	TRBJ2-1	CASSLESISYNEQFF
TRBV13	TRBJ1-6	CASSLESGTGINNSPLHF
TRBV28	TRBJ2-2	CASLNRGSTGELFF
TRBV29-1	TRBJ1-1	CSVPQANTEAFF
TRBV5-1	TRBJ2-7	CASSFNPGTVKREQYF
TRBV10-3	TRBJ2-7	CAISEPGVAYEQYF
TRBV20-1	TRBJ2-7	CSARDMRAGGIDEQYF
TRBV7-2	TRBJ1-5	CASSLNLGTANQPQHF
TRBV5-1	TRBJ2-5	CASSYPREELGETQYF
TRBV6-4	TRBJ2-2	CASQGSGELFF
TRBV7-6	TRBJ1-1	CASSLSTGSWTEAFF